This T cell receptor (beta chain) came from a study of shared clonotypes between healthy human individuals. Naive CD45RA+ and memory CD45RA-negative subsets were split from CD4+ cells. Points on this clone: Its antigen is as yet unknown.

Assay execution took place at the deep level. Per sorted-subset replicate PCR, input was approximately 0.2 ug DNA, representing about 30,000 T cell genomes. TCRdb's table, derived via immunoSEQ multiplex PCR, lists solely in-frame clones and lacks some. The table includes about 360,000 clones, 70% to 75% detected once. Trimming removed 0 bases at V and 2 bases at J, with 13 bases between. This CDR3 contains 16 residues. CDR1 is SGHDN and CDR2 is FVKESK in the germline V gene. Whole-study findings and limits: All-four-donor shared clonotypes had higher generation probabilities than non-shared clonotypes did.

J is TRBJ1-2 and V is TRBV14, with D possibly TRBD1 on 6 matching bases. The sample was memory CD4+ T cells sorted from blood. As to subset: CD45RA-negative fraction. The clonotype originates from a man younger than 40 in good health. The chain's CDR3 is CASSQDAGARNYGYTF. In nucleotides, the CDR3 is TGTGCCAGCAGCCAAGATGCGGGGGCGCGAAACTATGGCTACACCTTC.